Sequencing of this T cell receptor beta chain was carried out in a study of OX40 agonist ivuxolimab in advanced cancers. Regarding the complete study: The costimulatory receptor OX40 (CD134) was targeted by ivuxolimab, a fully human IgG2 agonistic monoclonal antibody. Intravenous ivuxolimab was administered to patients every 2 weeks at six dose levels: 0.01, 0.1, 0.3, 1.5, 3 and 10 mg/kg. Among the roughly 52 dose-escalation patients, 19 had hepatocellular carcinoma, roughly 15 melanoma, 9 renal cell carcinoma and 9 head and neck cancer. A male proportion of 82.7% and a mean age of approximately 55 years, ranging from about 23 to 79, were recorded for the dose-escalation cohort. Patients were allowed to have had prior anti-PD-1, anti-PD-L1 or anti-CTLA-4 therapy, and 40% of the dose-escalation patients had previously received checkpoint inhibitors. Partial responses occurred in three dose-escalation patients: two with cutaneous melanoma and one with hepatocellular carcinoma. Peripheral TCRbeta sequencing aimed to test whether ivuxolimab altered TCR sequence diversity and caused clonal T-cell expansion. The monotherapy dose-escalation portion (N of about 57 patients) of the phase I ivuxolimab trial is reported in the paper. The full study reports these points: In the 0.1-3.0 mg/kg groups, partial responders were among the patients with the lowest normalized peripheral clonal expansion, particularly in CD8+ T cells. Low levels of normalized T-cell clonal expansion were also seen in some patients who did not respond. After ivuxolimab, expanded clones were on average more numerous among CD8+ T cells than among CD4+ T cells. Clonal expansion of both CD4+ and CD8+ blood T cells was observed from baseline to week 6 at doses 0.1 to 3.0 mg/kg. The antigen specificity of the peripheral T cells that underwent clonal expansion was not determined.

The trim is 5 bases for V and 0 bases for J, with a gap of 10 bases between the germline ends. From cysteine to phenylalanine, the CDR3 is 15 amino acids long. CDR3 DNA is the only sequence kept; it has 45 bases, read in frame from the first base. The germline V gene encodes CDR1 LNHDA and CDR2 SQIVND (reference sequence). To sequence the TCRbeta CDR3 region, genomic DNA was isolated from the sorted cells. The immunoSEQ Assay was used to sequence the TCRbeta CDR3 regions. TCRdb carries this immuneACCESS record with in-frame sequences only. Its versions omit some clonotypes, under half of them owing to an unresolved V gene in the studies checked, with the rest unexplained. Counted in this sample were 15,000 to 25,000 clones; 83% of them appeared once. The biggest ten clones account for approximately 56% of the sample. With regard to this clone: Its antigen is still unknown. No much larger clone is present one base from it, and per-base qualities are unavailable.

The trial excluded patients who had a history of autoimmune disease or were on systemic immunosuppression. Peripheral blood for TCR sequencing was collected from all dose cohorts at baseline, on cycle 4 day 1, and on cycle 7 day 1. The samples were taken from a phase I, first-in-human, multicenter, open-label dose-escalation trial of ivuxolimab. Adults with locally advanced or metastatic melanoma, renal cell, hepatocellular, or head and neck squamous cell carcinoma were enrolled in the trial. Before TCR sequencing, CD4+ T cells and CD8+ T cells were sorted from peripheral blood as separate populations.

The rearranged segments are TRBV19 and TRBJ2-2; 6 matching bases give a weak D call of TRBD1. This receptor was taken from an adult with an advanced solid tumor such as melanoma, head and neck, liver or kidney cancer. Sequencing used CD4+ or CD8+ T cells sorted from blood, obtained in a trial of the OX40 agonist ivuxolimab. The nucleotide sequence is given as TGTGCCAGTAGTCCGAGGACAGCGAACACCGGGGAGCTGTTTTTT. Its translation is CASSPRTANTGELFF.